This is a list of T cell receptor beta chains from one sample in a study of T cell responses to AZD1222 COVID-19 vaccine. TCRdb keeps only in-frame clones here, not all; method: immunoSEQ multiplex PCR. Of more than 100,000 clones in the sample, about 90% were seen once. The source material was peripheral blood, sampled 28 days after the second AZD1222 dose. The receptors were gathered from an adult who received the AZD1222 COVID-19 vaccine. CDR3s include the opening cysteine and the closing phenylalanine or tryptophan. The D gene is left open where the match is weak. The size of a clone is reported for some rows only, either as once, few or many, or as a class for expanded clones.

V gene	clone size	J gene	D gene	CDR3 protein	CDR3 DNA
TRBV5-1	-	TRBJ2-2	TRBD2	CASSLGLAGVSGELFF	TGCGCCAGCAGCTTGGGTCTAGCGGGGGTGTCCGGGGAGCTGTTTTTT
TRBV29-1	-	TRBJ2-2	TRBD1	CSARTGSGELFF	TGCAGCGCAAGGACAGGGTCCGGGGAGCTGTTTTTT
TRBV27	-	TRBJ1-2	-	CASSHIAGDNYGYTF	TGTGCCAGCAGTCACATAGCCGGGGACAACTATGGCTACACCTTC
TRBV30	-	TRBJ1-6	-	CAWSVRTDYNSPLHF	TGTGCCTGGAGTGTGAGGACAGACTATAATTCACCCCTCCACTTT
TRBV25-1	-	TRBJ1-2	TRBD1	CASSELGPRQGAFGYTF	TGTGCCAGCAGTGAATTGGGGCCAAGACAGGGGGCGTTTGGCTACACCTTC
TRBV25-1	-	TRBJ2-1	TRBD2	CASSEPRDYRNLHEQFF	TGTGCCAGCAGTGAGCCCCGGGACTACCGCAACCTCCATGAGCAGTTCTTC
TRBV28	-	TRBJ1-4	TRBD1	CASSTGGMTNEKLFF	TGTGCCAGCAGCACAGGGGGCATGACTAATGAAAAACTGTTTTTT
TRBV14	-	TRBJ2-2	TRBD2	CASRSIRTSGRPGELFF	TGTGCCAGCAGATCAATCCGGACTAGCGGGAGACCCGGGGAGCTGTTTTTT
TRBV7-2	-	TRBJ1-3	-	CASSLNVGGARNTIYF	TGTGCCAGCAGCTTAAATGTGGGAGGGGCGAGAAACACCATATATTTT
TRBV15	-	TRBJ2-3	TRBD2	CATSRERAGGPGTDTQYF	TGTGCCACCAGCAGAGAAAGAGCGGGAGGGCCGGGGACAGATACGCAGTATTTT
TRBV6-6	-	TRBJ1-5	-	CASSYSGGYSNQPQHF	TGTGCCAGCAGTTACTCAGGAGGGTACAGCAATCAGCCCCAGCATTTT
TRBV11-1	once	TRBJ2-5	-	CASSLNQGQETQYF	TGTGCCAGCAGCTTAAATCAGGGCCAAGAGACCCAGTACTTC
TRBV7-9	-	TRBJ2-7	-	CASSRLGGMEEQYF	TGTGCCAGCAGCCGTCTGGGGGGTATGGAGGAGCAGTACTTC
TRBV5-1	-	TRBJ2-1	TRBD2	CASSLVGSGSLNEQFF	TGCGCCAGCAGCTTGGTCGGTAGCGGGAGCCTCAATGAGCAGTTCTTC
TRBV19	-	TRBJ2-3	TRBD2	CASSISGGRSDTQYF	TGTGCCAGTAGTATTAGCGGGGGGCGCTCAGATACGCAGTATTTT
TRBV7-2	once	TRBJ1-5	TRBD1	CASSLARGNQPQHF	TGTGCCAGCAGCTTAGCCAGGGGGAATCAGCCCCAGCATTTT
TRBV28	-	TRBJ1-5	-	CASSLYQGARRANGQPQHF	TGTGCCAGCAGTTTATATCAGGGTGCGCGTAGGGCTAATGGCCAGCCCCAGCATTTT
TRBV6-5	-	TRBJ2-5	TRBD1	CASSPGQLNQETQYF	TGTGCCAGCAGCCCGGGACAGCTGAACCAAGAGACCCAGTACTTC
TRBV11-2	once	TRBJ2-2	-	CASSRIHERRSNTGELFF	TGTGCCAGCAGCCGAATACACGAGCGGAGATCGAACACCGGGGAGCTGTTTTTT
TRBV9	-	TRBJ2-5	-	CASSPGGTQYF	TGTGCCAGCAGCCCCGGGGGGACCCAGTACTTC
TRBV5-1	-	TRBJ1-1	TRBD1	CASSSQGEAFF	TGCGCCAGCAGCTCACAGGGGGAAGCTTTCTTT
TRBV10-2	-	TRBJ2-7	-	CASSRTTSDSYEQYF	TGCGCCAGCAGTAGGACTACCTCTGACTCCTACGAGCAGTACTTC
TRBV7-2	-	TRBJ1-6	TRBD1	CASSLVQGARSPLHF	TGTGCCAGCAGCTTAGTTCAGGGGGCGCGTTCACCCCTCCACTTT
TRBV15	-	TRBJ1-2	-	CATRPGGPISYGYTF	TGTGCCACCCGCCCCGGGGGACCTATCTCTTATGGCTACACCTTC